This T cell receptor (beta chain) was identified in a study of shared clonotypes between healthy human individuals. Splitting the CD4+ cells yielded a CD45RA+ naive subset and a CD45RA-negative memory subset. The assay used deep level. The DNA input per sorted-subset replicate PCR was 200 ng, corresponding to some 27,000 T cell genomes. Source study methods: Junction-only sequences produced by ImmunoSEQ had no quality scores, so filtering differed. Method: immunoSEQ multiplex PCR; TCRdb's copy keeps in-frame clones and lacks some. V and J calls and clone size are those listed in that table; D and trimming were worked out from the DNA. The sample includes a few million clones, approximately 94% of them seen just once. V shed 1 base, J shed 7 bases, and the junction held 4 bases outside the gene matches. The CDR3 runs to 15 residues. CDR1 is SEHNR and CDR2 is FQNEAQ in the germline V gene (reference sequence).

The clonotype originates from a man younger than 30 in good health. The specimen sequenced was naive CD4+ T cells sorted from blood. Specified subset: CD45RA+ positively selected. This chain joins TRBV7-9 and TRBJ1-4; TRBD1 aligns across 9 bases. Here the CDR3 DNA reads TGTGCCAGCAGCTTAGAGACAGGGGGAGGTGAAAAACTGTTTTTT. Protein product: CASSLETGGGEKLFF.